Each of the 28 T cell receptor beta chains below was sequenced from the same sample in a study of cytomegalovirus exposure and HLA in healthy donors. The PCR was carried out with 60 Vbeta primers and 13 Jbeta primers. Profiling relied on immunoSEQ multiplex PCR, and the TCRdb table lists in-frame clones only, not all of them. The table has approximately 180,000 clones, around 74% seen once; the top ten hold 2.5% to 3.5%. The sequencing input was PBMCs. All receptors derive from a male donor in good health and CMV-seronegative.

This clone occurred once. The gene calls are TRBV28 and TRBJ1-5; TRBD1 agrees at 9 bases. V shed 5 bases and J 6 bases; nucleotides not matched to a gene: 5. Germline V gene data show CDR1 as MDHEN and CDR2 as SYDVKM. This CDR3 is built from 14 residues. The CDR3 region is CASSVGQGTQPQHF. The CDR3 DNA reads TGTGCCAGCAGTGTAGGACAGGGGACTCAGCCCCAGCATTTT. Complete variable domain (other parts from reference TRBV28 and TRBJ1-5): DVKVTQSSRYLVKRTGEKVFLECVQDMDHENMFWYRQDPGLGLRLIYFSYDVKMKEKGDIPEGYSVSREKKERFSLILESASTNQTSMYLCASSVGQGTQPQHFGDGTRLSIL.

The genes are TRBV7-3 and TRBJ2-3; D gene ambiguous. Germline V gene sequence: CDR1 SGHTA, CDR2 FQGTGA. The CDR3 is made up of 14 amino acids. Deletions cut 5 bases from V and 2 bases from J, with 11 bases between. This chain's CDR3 is CASSPLGSTDTQYF. DNA for the CDR3: TGTGCCAGCAGCCCCCTGGGCTCCACAGATACGCAGTATTTT.

V usage is TRBV30 and J usage is TRBJ2-3; tentative D call: TRBD2 (5 bases). Trimming took off 3 bases at V and 1 base at J, with 17 bases between the two ends. Germline V gene sequence: CDR1 GTSNPN, CDR2 SVGIG (reference sequence). This CDR3 contains 16 residues. The CDR3 DNA reads as TGTGCCTGGAGCGCGGGTCTTCTTGCTGGCACAGATACGCAGTATTTT. Translated: CAWSAGLLAGTDTQYF.

The chain links TRBV30 to TRBJ2-5; the D gene is possibly TRBD2 (5 bases). CDR1 is GTSNPN and CDR2 is SVGIG in the germline V gene (reference sequence). V lost 0 bases and J 3 bases, leaving 11 bases between the germline ends. The CDR3 is made up of 14 amino acids. The CDR3 nucleotides read TGTGCCTGGAGTGTAATGAGGGCCGAAGAGACCCAGTACTTC. Protein sequence: CAWSVMRAEETQYF.

The CDR3: CASSQDLGVRELFF. CDR3 nucleotides: TGCGCCAGCAGCCAAGATTTAGGGGTCCGGGAGCTGTTTTTT. V and J are TRBV4-3 and TRBJ2-2, with a possible D match to TRBD1 (5 bases). The V end lost 0 bases, the J end lost 9 bases, and 11 bases lay between the germline ends. Germline values: CDR1 LGHNA, CDR2 YSLEER. The CDR3 length is 14 residues.

The chain links TRBV4-2 to TRBJ1-6; D gene uncertain. Trimming pared 4 bases from V and 7 bases from J, leaving 17 bases between. The CDR3 sequence is 16 residues long. Per the germline V gene, CDR1 is LGHNA and CDR2 is YNFKEQ. CDR3 in amino acids: CASSPRFGNSNSPLHF. The CDR3 DNA sequence: TGTGCCAGCAGCCCCAGGTTCGGAAATTCGAATTCACCCCTCCACTTT.

This rearrangement joins TRBV6-4 to TRBJ2-1; 7 nucleotides align to TRBD2. The CDR3 contains 13 residues. Trimming at V came to 4 bases and at J to 5 bases, leaving 2 bases not matched to a gene. Per the germline V gene, CDR1 is MRHNA and CDR2 is SNTAGT. In DNA, the CDR3 is TGTGCCAGCAGTGGCGGGGGTCACAATGAGCAGTTCTTC. Its protein product is CASSGGGHNEQFF.

This sequence joins TRBV2 and TRBJ2-7; D possibly corresponds to TRBD1 (6 bases). The germline V and J ends were trimmed by 3 bases and 1 base, with 13 bases remaining between them. This CDR3 contains 15 residues. CDR1 SNHLY and CDR2 FYNNEI come from the germline V gene. The CDR3 DNA sequence: TGTGCCAGCAGTGATCTGCGGACAGCTTCCTACGAGCAGTACTTC. It specifies CASSDLRTASYEQYF.

In this sample, this clone turned up a few times. The chain uses TRBV5-1 and TRBJ2-7, with a possible D match to TRBD1 (5 bases). The CDR3 is made up of 13 amino acids. Germline values: CDR1 SGHRS, CDR2 YFSETQ. V shed 0 bases and J shed 3 bases, with 7 bases lying between them. In DNA form, the CDR3 reads TGCGCCAGCAGCTTGGTGGACAACTACGAGCAGTACTTC. This encodes CASSLVDNYEQYF.

The CDR3, as DNA: TGTGCCAGCAGCTCAGGGGGCCGCAATCAGCCCCAGCATTTT. Encoded protein: CASSSGGRNQPQHF. The chain is built from TRBV7-2 and TRBJ1-5, with 8 bases matching TRBD1. This CDR3 region has 14 residues. Germline V gene data show CDR1 as SGHTA and CDR2 as FQGNSA. Unmatched junction bases numbered 1, after V lost 4 bases and J lost 2 bases. The whole variable domain, remainder taken from reference TRBV7-2 and TRBJ1-5, is GAGVSQSPSNKVTEKGKDVELRCDPISGHTALYWYRQSLGQGLEFLIYFQGNSAPDKSGLPSDRFSAERTGGSVSTLTIQRTQQEDSAVYLCASSSGGRNQPQHFGDGTRLSIL.

The chain couples TRBV28 to TRBJ2-1; the D gene is possibly TRBD1 (6 bases). The CDR3 extends over 15 amino acids. Germline V gene sequence: CDR1 MDHEN, CDR2 SYDVKM. V was shortened by 6 bases and J by 7 bases, with 19 bases between the two germline ends. The DNA of the CDR3 is TGTGCCAGCAGCAAAACAGGGTGGTATGGGAATGAGCAGTTCTTC. Protein: CASSKTGWYGNEQFF. Full variable domain (remainder filled in from reference TRBV28 and TRBJ2-1): DVKVTQSSRYLVKRTGEKVFLECVQDMDHENMFWYRQDPGLGLRLIYFSYDVKMKEKGDIPEGYSVSREKKERFSLILESASTNQTSMYLCASSKTGWYGNEQFFGPGTRLTVL.

This clone has more than one count but fewer than ten. The rearrangement joins TRBV10-3 to TRBJ1-2, with D possibly being TRBD1 (6 bases). Trimming took off 5 bases at V and 0 bases at J, with 13 bases between the two ends. Germline CDR1 reads ENHRY; CDR2 reads SYGVKD. The CDR3 has 15 residues. CDR3 DNA: TGTGCCATCAGTTCTCCGGACAGCGCTAACTATGGCTACACCTTC. It yields the protein CAISSPDSANYGYTF.

V usage is TRBV4-2 and J usage is TRBJ1-6, with 9 bases that match TRBD1. The CDR3 totals 18 residues. The trim removed 1 base at V and 5 bases at J, leaving 9 bases unmatched. Germline values: CDR1 LGHNA, CDR2 YNFKEQ. The chain's CDR3 is CASSQVRTGGFNNSPLHF. The CDR3 DNA reads TGTGCCAGCAGCCAAGTACGAACAGGGGGCTTTAATAATTCACCCCTCCACTTT.

The V gene is TRBV6-1, the J gene TRBJ2-2, with 8 bases fitting TRBD1. This CDR3 contains 13 residues. Germline CDR1 is MNHNS and CDR2 is SASEGT. V was pared by 4 bases and J by 6 bases, with 1 base of the junction left unmatched. CDR3 amino acids: CASSVQGAGELFF. The CDR3 DNA sequence: TGTGCCAGCAGTGTACAGGGGGCCGGGGAGCTGTTTTTT.

The CDR3 spells CASTGQSRLSGNTIYF. The CDR3 DNA follows: TGTGCCAGCACGGGACAAAGTCGGCTCTCTGGAAACACCATATATTTT. The chain links TRBV7-9 to TRBJ1-3, with D tentatively TRBD1 (6 bases). Germline V gene lookup returns CDR1 SEHNR and CDR2 FQNEAQ (reference sequence). The V and J ends lost 7 bases and 0 bases respectively, with 16 bases between them. There are 16 residues in the CDR3.

This clone was seen a few times. The chain has TRBV11-3 and TRBJ2-7; D may be TRBD2 (6 bases). The V gene lost 0 bases and the J gene lost 4 bases, with 16 bases spanning the gap. Germline V lookup: CDR1 SGHNT, CDR2 YENEEA. This CDR3 region has 16 residues. The CDR3 DNA reads TGTGCCAGCAGCTTAGATTCAGTGGGGGGACGTTACGAGCAGTACTTC. This sequence encodes CASSLDSVGGRYEQYF.

This clone was seen a few times. V is TRBV28 and J is TRBJ2-4; D is possibly TRBD2 (6 bases). This CDR3 spans 15 amino acids. The V end was cut by 1 base, the J end by 4 bases, with 11 bases between. Germline assignment: CDR1 MDHEN and CDR2 SYDVKM. CDR3 loop: CASSLYDSGKNIQYF. The CDR3 nucleotides read TGTGCCAGCAGTTTATATGATAGCGGAAAAAACATTCAGTACTTC.

The chain links TRBV5-1 to TRBJ2-5; 9 bases are shared with TRBD2. The germline CDR1 and CDR2 sequences are SGHRS and YFSETQ. The CDR3 runs 16 residues. After removal of 2 bases from V and 5 bases from J, the junction contained 10 bases not matched to a gene. The CDR3 sequence: CASSFFPAGGEETQYF. The CDR3 DNA is TGCGCCAGCAGCTTCTTCCCGGCGGGGGGGGAGGAGACCCAGTACTTC.

The chain has TRBV7-6 and TRBJ2-5; D is undetermined. Trimming pared 4 bases from V and 7 bases from J, leaving 10 bases between. Germline CDR1 is SGHVS and CDR2 is FNYEAQ. The CDR3 loop spans 12 amino acids. CDR3 in amino acids: CASSSVLRTQYF. The CDR3 DNA is TGTGCCAGCAGCTCGGTATTAAGGACCCAGTACTTC.

The V gene is TRBV28, the J gene TRBJ1-5; possible D gene TRBD1, 6 bases. This CDR3 is built from 14 residues. Per the germline V gene, CDR1 is MDHEN and CDR2 is SYDVKM. V lost 5 bases, J lost 7 bases, and 15 bases lay in between. For the CDR3, the DNA is TGTGCCAGCAGTCCCGAGGGACACTACCAGCCCCAGCATTTT. Translating gives CASSPEGHYQPQHF.

The CDR3 sequence: CASSPGYEQYF. The CDR3 DNA reads as TGTGCCAGCAGCCCAGGCTACGAGCAGTACTTC. The J gene is TRBJ2-7, the V gene TRBV7-9; unclear D gene. This CDR3 has 11 residues. CDR1 is SEHNR and CDR2 is FQNEAQ in the germline V gene (reference sequence). V was clipped by 5 bases and J by 3 bases, with 5 bases between them.

This chain's CDR3 is CATSRDLANTEAFF. The CDR3 DNA reads as TGTGCCACCAGCAGAGATCTGGCGAACACTGAAGCTTTCTTT. V gene TRBV15 combines with J gene TRBJ1-1; D gene uncertain. Germline CDR1 and CDR2: LNHNV and YYDKDF (reference sequence). The V end lost 0 bases, the J end lost 1 base, and 6 bases lay between the germline ends. The length of the CDR3 is 14 residues.

V usage is TRBV6-1 and J usage is TRBJ1-2; 11 nucleotides match TRBD1. Per the germline V gene, CDR1 is MNHNS and CDR2 is SASEGT. The CDR3 runs to 14 residues. The V gene end was trimmed by 6 bases and the J gene end by 7 bases; junction bases not matched to a gene: 7. CDR3 protein: CASSYGQGAVGYTF. The DNA for the CDR3 is TGTGCCAGCAGCTATGGACAGGGGGCTGTTGGCTACACCTTC.

The rearrangement uses TRBV7-2 and TRBJ2-7; D call uncertain. The CDR3 consists of 13 residues. The germline CDR1 and CDR2 sequences are SGHTA and FQGNSA. Trimming stripped 4 bases from V and 4 bases from J, with 11 bases between. CDR3 protein: CASSSSVRYEQYF. CDR3 bases: TGTGCCAGCAGCTCGTCAGTAAGATACGAGCAGTACTTC.

Only one count was recorded for this clone. The chain is built from TRBV27 and TRBJ2-2, with D unclear. CDR1 and CDR2 from the germline V gene are MNHEY and SMNVEV (reference sequence). V dropped 2 bases and J dropped 6 bases, with 7 bases sitting between them. The CDR3 contains 13 residues. The CDR3 DNA reads TGTGCCAGCAGTTTAAGTACGGCCGGGGAGCTGTTTTTT. Protein product: CASSLSTAGELFF.

This sequence joins TRBV7-9 and TRBJ1-4; D gene ambiguous. The CDR3 length is 16 residues. Germline lookup yields CDR1 SEHNR and CDR2 FQNEAQ (reference sequence). Trimming removed 5 bases from V and 0 bases from J, with 13 bases in between. The CDR3 DNA is TGTGCCAGCAGCCCTAGCCCTATTGCAACTAATGAAAAACTGTTTTTT. Its translation: CASSPSPIATNEKLFF.

The chain is built from TRBV19 and TRBJ2-3; 8 nucleotides agree with TRBD2. The V and J ends lost 7 bases and 1 base, in that order; junction bases with no gene match: 13. The CDR3 contains 17 residues. The germline CDR1 and CDR2 sequences are LNHDA and SQIVND (reference sequence). The CDR3: CASTPRGGPGGTDTQYF. The CDR3 DNA reads TGTGCCAGTACCCCGCGCGGGGGGCCTGGTGGCACAGATACGCAGTATTTT.

This sequence joins TRBV6-5 and TRBJ1-1, with TRBD1 as a possible D gene (5 bases). There are 15 residues in the CDR3. Between the trimmed V and J ends, which lost 0 bases and 3 bases, there was a span of 11 bases. Germline V gene data show CDR1 as MNHEY and CDR2 as SVGAGI. The CDR3 coding sequence is TGTGCCAGCAGTTACTCGTTCGGGGGGGACACTGAAGCTTTCTTT. As protein: CASSYSFGGDTEAFF.